These 17 T cell receptor beta chains share one sample of origin, sequenced in a study of blood T cell repertoires in COVID-19. The protocol was immunoSEQ multiplex PCR, while the TCRdb copy is restricted to in-frame clones and leaves out a portion. The table has about 180,000 clones, 87% seen once. Sequencing was done on a sample of PBMCs or T cells enriched from blood (not recorded which). The receptors were gathered from a woman aged 45-60 years who had recovered from COVID-19.

This rearrangement joins TRBV24-1 to TRBJ2-2; TRBD2 agrees at 8 bases. The CDR3 sequence is 16 residues long. V trimming: 5 bases; J trimming: 6 bases; junction bases outside the gene matches: 10. Germline CDR1 KGHDR, CDR2 SFDVKD. This CDR3 reads CATSGSGRGHAGELFF. The CDR3 DNA is TGTGCCACCAGTGGGTCCGGGAGGGGCCACGCCGGGGAGCTGTTTTTT.

V usage is TRBV5-1 and J usage is TRBJ1-3; D perhaps matches TRBD1 (6 bases). This CDR3 is 14 amino acids long. From germline, CDR1 is SGHRS and CDR2 YFSETQ. V lost 0 bases and J 2 bases, leaving 6 bases between the germline ends. CDR3 amino acids: CASSLDRAGNTIYF. Here the CDR3 DNA reads TGCGCCAGCAGCTTGGACAGGGCTGGAAACACCATATATTTT.

V is TRBV30 and J is TRBJ1-1; TRBD1 aligns across 10 bases. CDR3 length: 13 residues. Trimming cost V 8 bases and J 5 bases; bases outside gene matches: 8. Germline V gene lookup returns CDR1 GTSNPN and CDR2 SVGIG (reference sequence). The CDR3 nucleotides read TGTGCCCGGTCCGGGACAGGGGAAACTGAAGCTTTCTTT. It is translated as CARSGTGETEAFF.

CDR3 sequence reads: CASSLTGTGNSPLHF. As DNA, the CDR3 is TGTGCCAGCAGCTTAACCGGGACAGGCAATTCACCCCTCCACTTT. The chain combines TRBV7-3 with TRBJ1-6, with 8 bases matching TRBD1. The V and J ends lost 0 bases and 7 bases, in that order; junction bases with no gene match: 2. CDR3 size: 15 residues. Germline lookup yields CDR1 SGHTA and CDR2 FQGTGA.

The chain recombines TRBV11-3 with TRBJ1-1; possibly TRBD1 for D (5 bases). Trimming stripped 3 bases from V and 5 bases from J, with 13 bases between. Per germline, CDR1 SGHNT and CDR2 YENEEA. The CDR3 covers 14 residues. The CDR3 DNA is TGTGCCAGCAGCTTCCCAGGGTTTTTGACTGAAGCTTTCTTT. Amino acid sequence: CASSFPGFLTEAFF.

The J gene is TRBJ2-5, the V gene TRBV28; possible D gene TRBD1, 5 bases. Trimming shortened V by 5 bases and J by 4 bases, and 14 bases separated the two germline ends. The CDR3 totals 14 residues. Germline CDR1 is MDHEN and CDR2 is SYDVKM. In DNA form, the CDR3 reads TGTGCCAGCAGTCTAGACAGAATCGGAGAGACCCAGTACTTC. Encoded protein: CASSLDRIGETQYF.

This clone was detected a few times. The chain joins TRBV11-3 to TRBJ2-6, with D possibly matching TRBD2 (7 bases). The length of the CDR3 is 18 residues. Trimming shortened V by 3 bases and J by 4 bases, and 19 bases separated the two germline ends. Germline V lookup: CDR1 SGHNT, CDR2 YENEEA. The CDR3 DNA reads as TGTGCCAGCAGCTTTGGGGGGGCCGCCTTAGGAGGGGCCAACGTCCTGACTTTC. Its translation: CASSFGGAALGGANVLTF.

The J gene is TRBJ1-1, the V gene TRBV5-1; no definite D call. This CDR3 comprises 12 residues. Between the trimmed V and J ends, which lost 2 bases and 2 bases, there was a span of 4 bases. Germline assignment: CDR1 SGHRS and CDR2 YFSETQ. CDR3 DNA: TGCGCCAGCAGCTTAACAAACACTGAAGCTTTCTTT. Protein sequence: CASSLTNTEAFF. Complete variable domain (other parts from reference TRBV5-1 and TRBJ1-1): KAGVTQTPRYLIKTRGQQVTLSCSPISGHRSVSWYQQTPGQGLQFLFEYFSETQRNKGNFPGRFSGRQFSNSRSEMNVSTLELGDSALYLCASSLTNTEAFFGQGTRLTVV.

The rearrangement uses TRBV3-1 (or the pseudogene TRBV3-2) and TRBJ1-2; TRBD1 aligns across 7 bases. Germline trimming cut 4 bases from V and 2 bases from J; bases unmatched to any gene: 4. This CDR3 comprises 14 residues. In germline, CDR1 is LGHDT, CDR2 YNNKEL (reference sequence). This CDR3 is CASSPGGPNYGYTF. The DNA for the CDR3 is TGTGCCAGCAGCCCAGGGGGGCCCAACTATGGCTACACCTTC.

Only one count was recorded for this clone. This chain connects TRBV27 to TRBJ2-3, with D possibly TRBD2 on 6 matching bases. Trimming took 6 bases from V and 3 from J, leaving 13 bases between them. This CDR3 region has 14 residues. Germline CDR1 and CDR2: MNHEY and SMNVEV (reference sequence). This chain's CDR3 is CASRRGLGTDTQYF. The CDR3 nucleotides read TGTGCCAGCAGAAGGGGACTGGGAACAGATACGCAGTATTTT.

V usage is TRBV7-2 and J usage is TRBJ1-3, with TRBD1 as a possible D gene (5 bases). The V gene lost 1 base and the J gene lost 0 bases, with 13 bases spanning the gap. The CDR3 is 17 residues long. Looked up from germline, CDR1 is SGHTA and CDR2 is FQGNSA. The CDR3 reads CASSLDGTRHSGNTIYF. In DNA form, the CDR3 reads TGTGCCAGCAGCTTAGATGGGACTAGACACTCTGGAAACACCATATATTTT.

V is TRBV27 and J is TRBJ2-1; 7 bases line up with TRBD1. V was pared by 2 bases and J by 7 bases, with 8 bases of the junction left unmatched. The CDR3 is 15 residues long. Germline V gene lookup returns CDR1 MNHEY and CDR2 SMNVEV (reference sequence). This CDR3 reads CASSLMSGGRNEQFF. In nucleotides, the CDR3 is TGTGCCAGCAGTTTAATGTCAGGGGGAAGGAATGAGCAGTTCTTC.

J is TRBJ1-1 and V is TRBV5-8; D may be TRBD1 (5 bases). Germline V gives CDR1 SGHTS, CDR2 YDEGEE. CDR3 size: 14 residues. V gave up 0 bases and J gave up 4 bases, with 10 bases separating them. The DNA for the CDR3 is TGTGCCAGCAGCTTGGGACAGCCGGGCACTGAAGCTTTCTTT. As protein: CASSLGQPGTEAFF.

The V call is TRBV30, the J call TRBJ1-4, with TRBD1 as a possible D gene (6 bases). Germline V gene sequence: CDR1 GTSNPN, CDR2 SVGIG (reference sequence). The V and J ends lost 1 base and 5 bases respectively, with 8 bases between them. This CDR3 comprises 13 residues. The CDR3 reads CAWSAGQNEKLFF. CDR3 nucleotides: TGTGCCTGGAGTGCCGGACAGAATGAAAAACTGTTTTTT. Drawing the rest from reference TRBV30 and TRBJ1-4, the complete variable domain is SQTIHQWPATLVQPVGSPLSLECTVEGTSNPNLYWYRQAAGRGLQLLFYSVGIGQISSEVPQNLSASRPQDRQFILSSKKLLLSDSGFYLCAWSAGQNEKLFFGSGTQLSVL.

This clone was seen once. This chain links TRBV11-3 with TRBJ1-1; D is undetermined. CDR3 length: 14 amino acids. Germline values: CDR1 SGHNT, CDR2 YENEEA. V lost 5 bases and J lost 2, with 12 bases in between. The CDR3 region has the DNA TGTGCCAGCAGCCCCACTGCGAAAAACACTGAAGCTTTCTTT. Translated: CASSPTAKNTEAFF.

The V and J genes are TRBV18 and TRBJ2-3, with 7 bases identical to TRBD1. The CDR3 length is 17 residues. The germline V gene encodes CDR1 KGHSH and CDR2 LQKENI. Trimming at V came to 6 bases and at J to 0 bases, leaving 12 bases not matched to a gene. The CDR3: CASSPREKGQSTDTQYF. In DNA, the CDR3 is TGTGCCAGCTCTCCAAGGGAAAAGGGACAGAGCACAGATACGCAGTATTTT. Together with reference TRBV18 and TRBJ2-3, the CDR3 gives the full variable domain: NAGVMQNPRHLVRRRGQEARLRCSPMKGHSHVYWYRQLPEEGLKFMVYLQKENIIDESGMPKERFSAEFPKEGPSILRIQQVVRGDSAAYFCASSPREKGQSTDTQYFGPGTRLTVL.

The rearrangement joins TRBV5-6 to TRBJ2-1, with 8 bases matching TRBD1. The CDR3 sequence is 15 residues long. Germline V lookup: CDR1 SGHDT, CDR2 YYEEEE. Losses at the gene ends were 3 bases for V and 4 bases for J; bases not matched to a gene: 6. CDR3 DNA: TGTGCCAGCAGCTCCCAGGGGGCGGGATACAATGAGCAGTTCTTC. Amino acid sequence: CASSSQGAGYNEQFF. The variable domain in full, with the rest retrieved from reference TRBV5-6 and TRBJ2-1, is DAGVTQSPTHLIKTRGQQVTLRCSPKSGHDTVSWYQQALGQGPQFIFQYYEEEERQRGNFPDRFSGHQFPNYSSELNVNALLLGDSALYLCASSSQGAGYNEQFFGPGTRLTVL.